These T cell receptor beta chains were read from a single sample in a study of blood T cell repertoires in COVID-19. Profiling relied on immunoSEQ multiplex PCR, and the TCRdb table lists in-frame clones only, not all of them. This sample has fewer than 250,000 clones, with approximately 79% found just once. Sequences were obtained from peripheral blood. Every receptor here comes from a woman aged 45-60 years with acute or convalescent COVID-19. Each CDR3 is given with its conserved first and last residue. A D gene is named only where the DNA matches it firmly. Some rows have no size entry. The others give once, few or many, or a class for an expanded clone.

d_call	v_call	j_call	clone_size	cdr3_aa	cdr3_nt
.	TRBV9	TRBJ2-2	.	CASKKGSGELFF	TGTGCCAGCAAAAAGGGGTCGGGGGAGCTGTTTTTT
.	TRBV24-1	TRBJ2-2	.	CATSDPSDTGELFF	TGTGCCACCAGTGATCCATCGGACACCGGGGAGCTGTTTTTT
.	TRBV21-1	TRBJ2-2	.	CASITLGTGNTGELFF	TGTGCCAGCATCACTCTAGGTACAGGGAACACCGGGGAGCTGTTTTTT
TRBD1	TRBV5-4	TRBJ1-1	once	CASRRDRGLNTEAFF	TGTGCCAGCAGGCGGGACAGGGGCCTGAACACTGAAGCTTTCTTT
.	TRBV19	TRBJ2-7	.	CASRGQGRSSYEQYF	TGTGCCAGTAGGGGCCAGGGGCGAAGCTCCTACGAGCAGTACTTC
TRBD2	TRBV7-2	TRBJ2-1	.	CASTLSGGPMGEQFF	TGTGCCAGCACCCTTAGCGGGGGGCCTATGGGAGAGCAGTTCTTC
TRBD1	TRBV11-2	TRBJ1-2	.	CASADSGGGRGYTF	TGTGCCAGCGCCGACTCAGGGGGAGGTAGGGGCTACACCTTC
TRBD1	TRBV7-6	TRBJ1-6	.	CASSFGTGKNSPLHF	TGTGCCAGCAGCTTTGGGACAGGAAAAAATTCACCCCTCCACTTT
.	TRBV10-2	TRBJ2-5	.	CASSQGETQYF	TGCGCCAGCAGTCAGGGGGAGACCCAGTACTTC
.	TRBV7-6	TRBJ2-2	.	CASSLIREIPGELFF	TGTGCCAGCAGCTTAATCCGGGAGATCCCCGGGGAGCTGTTTTTT
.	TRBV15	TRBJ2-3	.	CATSRDRGTDTQYF	TGTGCCACCAGCAGAGATCGCGGCACAGATACGCAGTATTTT
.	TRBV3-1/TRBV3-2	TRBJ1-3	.	CASRQNGAGNTIYF	TGTGCCAGCAGACAAAATGGGGCGGGAAACACCATATATTTT
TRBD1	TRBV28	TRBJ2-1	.	CASSPPRRRTGGYNEQFF	TGTGCCAGCAGTCCACCTCGGCGCAGGACAGGGGGGTACAATGAGCAGTTCTTC
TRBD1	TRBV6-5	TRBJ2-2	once	CASSYVRGSTGELFF	TGTGCCAGCAGTTACGTCAGGGGGTCCACCGGGGAGCTGTTTTTT
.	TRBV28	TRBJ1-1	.	CASSLGNRATEAFF	TGTGCCAGCAGTTTGGGGAACAGGGCCACTGAAGCTTTCTTT
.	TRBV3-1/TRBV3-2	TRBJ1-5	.	CASSQESPRLIKYYSNQPQHF	TGTGCCAGCAGCCAAGAATCCCCCAGACTAATTAAATACTATAGCAATCAGCCCCAGCATTTT
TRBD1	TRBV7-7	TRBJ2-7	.	CASSLEQGGYEQYF	TGTGCTAGCAGCTTAGAACAGGGGGGCTACGAGCAGTACTTC
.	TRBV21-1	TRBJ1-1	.	CASSKAPTTGTENTEAFF	TGTGCCAGCAGCAAAGCCCCTACTACCGGGACAGAGAACACTGAAGCTTTCTTT
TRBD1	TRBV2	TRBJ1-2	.	CASRAGTGKTDGYTF	TGTGCCAGCAGGGCCGGGACAGGGAAAACGGATGGCTACACCTTC
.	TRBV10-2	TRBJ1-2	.	CASRAADGYTF	TGCGCCAGCAGGGCAGCGGATGGCTACACCTTC
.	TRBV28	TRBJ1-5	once	CASRRQGNQPQHF	TGTGCCAGCAGGCGTCAGGGAAATCAGCCCCAGCATTTT
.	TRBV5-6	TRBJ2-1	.	CASSWRGHEQFF	TGTGCCAGCAGCTGGAGGGGGCATGAGCAGTTCTTC
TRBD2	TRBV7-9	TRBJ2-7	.	CASSPETSVGYSYEQYF	TGTGCCAGCAGCCCCGAAACTAGCGTTGGGTACTCCTACGAGCAGTACTTC
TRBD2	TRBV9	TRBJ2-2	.	CASSVVQAGGTGELFF	TGTGCCAGCAGCGTAGTCCAGGCGGGAGGAACCGGGGAGCTGTTTTTT
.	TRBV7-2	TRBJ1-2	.	CASSSASGITGYTF	TGTGCCAGCAGCTCAGCTTCGGGGATAACTGGCTACACCTTC
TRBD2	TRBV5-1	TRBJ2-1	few	CASSLGGLVKVEGYNEQFF	TGCGCCAGCAGCTTGGGGGGACTAGTAAAAGTAGAGGGCTACAATGAGCAGTTCTTC
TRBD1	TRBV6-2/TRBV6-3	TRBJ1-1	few	CASSRSGGRANTEAFF	TGTGCCAGCAGTCGCTCAGGGGGAAGAGCGAACACTGAAGCTTTCTTT
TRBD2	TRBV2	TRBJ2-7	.	CASNPVSGGTYEQYF	TGTGCCAGCAACCCCGTTAGCGGGGGGACCTACGAGCAGTACTTC
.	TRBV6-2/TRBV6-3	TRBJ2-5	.	CASSSTRGVQETQYF	TGTGCCAGCAGTTCTACCAGGGGAGTCCAAGAGACCCAGTACTTC
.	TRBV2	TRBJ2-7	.	CASRKGGIEQYF	TGTGCCAGCAGGAAAGGCGGGATAGAGCAGTACTTC
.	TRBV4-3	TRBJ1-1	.	CASSQRSGDTEAFF	TGCGCCAGCAGCCAACGATCCGGGGACACTGAAGCTTTCTTT
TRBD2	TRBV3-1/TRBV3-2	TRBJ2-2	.	CASSLRLAGGTGELFF	TGTGCCAGCAGCTTGCGACTAGCGGGGGGGACCGGGGAGCTGTTTTTT
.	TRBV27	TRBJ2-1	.	CASSFYDRDHEQFF	TGTGCCAGCAGTTTTTATGACCGGGATCATGAGCAGTTCTTC
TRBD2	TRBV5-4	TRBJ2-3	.	CASSSSRDRTSGGKSTQYF	TGTGCCAGCAGCTCCTCCCGAGACCGGACTAGCGGGGGAAAGTCCACGCAGTATTTT
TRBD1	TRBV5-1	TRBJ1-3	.	CASSQGTGGPSGNTIYF	TGCGCCAGCAGCCAGGGGACAGGTGGTCCCTCTGGAAACACCATATATTTT
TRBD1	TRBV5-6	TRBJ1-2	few	CASSFWDRGRGYTF	TGTGCCAGCAGCTTTTGGGACAGGGGGCGCGGCTACACCTTC
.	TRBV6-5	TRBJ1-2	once	CASSPTGDYGYTF	TGTGCCAGCAGTCCAACAGGAGACTATGGCTACACCTTC